This T cell receptor beta chain was captured in a study of regulatory T cells in long-lasting Graves disease. Arm-PCR with iRepertoire HTBI primers amplified the CDR3 regions for these TCR beta libraries. TCRdb reprocessed the multiplex PCR reads with MiXCR, giving one entry per CDR3 protein. The table includes over 450,000 distinct CDR3 sequences, 20% to 25% detected once. Documented time point: persistent/refractory GD, antithyroid drugs over 5 years with positive TRAb. TCR sequences were obtained from RNA taken from PBMCs. Study-wide results and caveats: Persistent Graves' cases showed lower TCR diversity than newly diagnosed cases.

This clonotype was recorded at least ten times. Antigen: not known. This specimen was peripheral blood mononuclear cells (PBMCs), taken when the disease was refractory, from a patient treated with antithyroid drugs. The receptor's source is a female donor with Graves disease.

CDR3 DNA: TGTGCCAGCAGTTTCCTAGCGGGACCTCACTCTGGGGCCAACGTCCTGACTTTC. Translation gives CASSFLAGPHSGANVLTF. The chain carries TRBV12-3 or TRBV12-4 and TRBJ2-6; 9 nucleotides match TRBD2. This CDR3 region has 18 residues. The trim removed 3 bases at V and 0 bases at J, leaving 6 bases unmatched.